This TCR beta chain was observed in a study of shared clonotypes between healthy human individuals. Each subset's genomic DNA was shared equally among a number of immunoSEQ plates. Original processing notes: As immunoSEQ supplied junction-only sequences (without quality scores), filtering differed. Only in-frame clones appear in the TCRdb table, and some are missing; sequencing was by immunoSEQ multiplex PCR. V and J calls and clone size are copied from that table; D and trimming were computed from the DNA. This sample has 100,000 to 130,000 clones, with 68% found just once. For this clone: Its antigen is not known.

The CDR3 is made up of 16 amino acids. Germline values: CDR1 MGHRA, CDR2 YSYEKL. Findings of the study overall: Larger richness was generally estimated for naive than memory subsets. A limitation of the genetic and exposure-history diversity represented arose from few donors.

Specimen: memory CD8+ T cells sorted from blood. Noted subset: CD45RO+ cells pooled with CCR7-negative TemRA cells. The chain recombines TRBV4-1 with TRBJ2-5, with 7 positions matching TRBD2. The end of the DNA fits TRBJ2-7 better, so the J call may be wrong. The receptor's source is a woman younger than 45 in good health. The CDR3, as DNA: TGCGCCAGCAGCCAAGGGAGGGCTAGCGGCTCCTACGAGCAGTACTTC. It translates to CASSQGRASGSYEQYF.